The clone carrying this TCR beta chain has only a few counts. CDR1 and CDR2 (germline): LNHDA, SQIVND (reference sequence). The trim removed 6 bases at V and 5 bases at J, leaving 5 bases unmatched. CDR3 length: 13 residues. The data originate from a study of Graves' ophthalmopathy and Graves' hyperthyroidism. Looking at the study overall: Peripheral blood sampling occurred at initial diagnosis, before any treatment.

Researchers took RNA transcripts and amplified TCR beta CDR3 regions from them. HTBI-primed first-round RT-PCR preceded second-round multiplex PCR. TCRdb independently ran MiXCR on the multiplex PCR reads; one entry per CDR3 protein. The data show around 660,000 distinct CDR3 sequences, with about two fifths seen just once and over 2.5% held by the top ten. Ophthalmopathy donors' eye disease showed moderate-to-severe activity, CAS of at least 3, NOSPECS of at least 4 and duration under 3 months. PBMCs came from less than 12 ml of fresh peripheral blood. Sequencing input: peripheral blood. This chain joins TRBV19 and TRBJ1-1, with TRBD1 identical over 8 bases. This clonotype was sampled from an adult man with Graves' ophthalmopathy. CDR3 bases: TGTGCCAGTAGCCCCAGGGGGCAAACTGAAGCTTTCTTT. The encoded protein is CASSPRGQTEAFF.